This T cell receptor beta chain was profiled in a study of T cell responses to AZD1222 COVID-19 vaccine. Germline values: CDR1 KGHDR, CDR2 SFDVKD. The CDR3 runs to 16 residues. With V trimmed by 3 bases and J by 5 bases, 8 bases remained unmatched. The protocol was immunoSEQ multiplex PCR, while the TCRdb copy is restricted to in-frame clones and leaves out a portion. The data contain over 150,000 clones, about 91% of them singletons. The sequencing here drew on peripheral blood, taken on day 0 of AZD1222 vaccination. The sequence was collected from an adult in good health. This chain uses TRBV24-1 with TRBJ2-3; 9 bases are a match to TRBD1. For the CDR3, the DNA is TGTGCCACCAGTGATACGGGACAGGGCCGGGGAGATACGCAGTATTTT. It is translated as CATSDTGQGRGDTQYF.